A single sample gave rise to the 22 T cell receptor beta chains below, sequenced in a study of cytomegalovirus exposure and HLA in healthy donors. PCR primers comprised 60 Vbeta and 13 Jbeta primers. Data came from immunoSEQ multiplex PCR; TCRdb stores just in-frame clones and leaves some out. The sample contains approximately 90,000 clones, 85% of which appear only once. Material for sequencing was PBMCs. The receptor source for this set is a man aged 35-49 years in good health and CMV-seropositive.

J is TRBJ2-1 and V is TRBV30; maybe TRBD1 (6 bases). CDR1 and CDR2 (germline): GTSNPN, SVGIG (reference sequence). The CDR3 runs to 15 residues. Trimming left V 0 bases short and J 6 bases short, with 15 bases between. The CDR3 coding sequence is TGTGCCTGGAGTGTAGGGGGTAACCGGGTCAATGAGCAGTTCTTC. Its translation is CAWSVGGNRVNEQFF.

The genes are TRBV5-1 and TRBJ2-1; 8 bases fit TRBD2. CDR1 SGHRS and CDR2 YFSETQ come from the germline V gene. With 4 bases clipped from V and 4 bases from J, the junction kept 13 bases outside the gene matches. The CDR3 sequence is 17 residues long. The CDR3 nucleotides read TGCGCCAGCAGCCTGAGGCCCCAAGCGGGGGCTTACAATGAGCAGTTCTTC. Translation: CASSLRPQAGAYNEQFF.

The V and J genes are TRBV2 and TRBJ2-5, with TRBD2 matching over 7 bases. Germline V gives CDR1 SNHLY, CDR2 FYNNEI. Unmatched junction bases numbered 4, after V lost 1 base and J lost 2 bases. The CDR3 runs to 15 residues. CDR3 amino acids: CASSEDGGTQETQYF. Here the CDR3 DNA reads TGTGCCAGCAGTGAAGACGGGGGGACTCAAGAGACCCAGTACTTC.

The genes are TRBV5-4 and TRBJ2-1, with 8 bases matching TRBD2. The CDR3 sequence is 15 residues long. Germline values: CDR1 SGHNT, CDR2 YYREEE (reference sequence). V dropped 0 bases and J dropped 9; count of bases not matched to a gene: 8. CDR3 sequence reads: CASSLAPGGASEQFF. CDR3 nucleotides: TGTGCCAGCAGCTTGGCCCCCGGGGGGGCCAGTGAGCAGTTCTTC.

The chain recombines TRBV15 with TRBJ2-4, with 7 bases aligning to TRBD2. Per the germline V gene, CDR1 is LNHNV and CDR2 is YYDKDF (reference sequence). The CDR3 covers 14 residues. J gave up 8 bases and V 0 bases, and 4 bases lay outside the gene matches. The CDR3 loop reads CATSRDQGRDIQYF. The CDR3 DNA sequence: TGTGCCACCAGCAGAGATCAAGGGAGGGACATTCAGTACTTC.

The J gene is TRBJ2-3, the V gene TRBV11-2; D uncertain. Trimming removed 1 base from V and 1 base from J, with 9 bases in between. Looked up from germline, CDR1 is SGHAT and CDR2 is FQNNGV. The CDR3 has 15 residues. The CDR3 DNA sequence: TGTGCCAGCAGCTTAGGTCGGGTCGGCACAGATACGCAGTATTTT. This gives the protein CASSLGRVGTDTQYF.

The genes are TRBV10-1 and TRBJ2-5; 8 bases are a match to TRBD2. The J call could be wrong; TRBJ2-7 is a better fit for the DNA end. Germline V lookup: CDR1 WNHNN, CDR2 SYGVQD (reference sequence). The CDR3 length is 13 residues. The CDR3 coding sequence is TGCGCCAGCTCCGCGGGACTAGGGGGCGAGCAGTACTTC. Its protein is CASSAGLGGEQYF.

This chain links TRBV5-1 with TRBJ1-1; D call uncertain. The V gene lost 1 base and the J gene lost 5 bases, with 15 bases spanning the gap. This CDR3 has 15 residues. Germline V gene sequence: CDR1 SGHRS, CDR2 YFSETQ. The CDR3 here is CASSLTSSAGTEAFF. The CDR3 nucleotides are TGCGCCAGCAGCTTGACCTCGTCGGCGGGTACTGAAGCTTTCTTT.

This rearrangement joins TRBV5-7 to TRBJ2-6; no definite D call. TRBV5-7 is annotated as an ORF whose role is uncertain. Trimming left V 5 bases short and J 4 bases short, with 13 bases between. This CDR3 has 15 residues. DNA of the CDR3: TGTGCCAGCAGTAGAGACATCGCCGGGGCCAACGTCCTGACTTTC. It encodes CASSRDIAGANVLTF.

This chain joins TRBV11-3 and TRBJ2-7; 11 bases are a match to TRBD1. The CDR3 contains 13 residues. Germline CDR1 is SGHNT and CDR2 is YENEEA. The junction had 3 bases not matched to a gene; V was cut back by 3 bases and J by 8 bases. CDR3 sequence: CASSLGQGGQQYF. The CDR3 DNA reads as TGTGCCAGCAGCTTGGGACAGGGGGGTCAGCAGTACTTC.

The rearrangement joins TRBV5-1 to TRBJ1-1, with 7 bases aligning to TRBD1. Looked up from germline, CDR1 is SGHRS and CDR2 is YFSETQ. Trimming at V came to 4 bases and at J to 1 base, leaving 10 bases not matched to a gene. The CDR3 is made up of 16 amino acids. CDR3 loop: CASSRIGRDRNTEAFF. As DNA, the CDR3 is TGCGCCAGCAGCCGGATTGGAAGGGACAGGAACACTGAAGCTTTCTTT.

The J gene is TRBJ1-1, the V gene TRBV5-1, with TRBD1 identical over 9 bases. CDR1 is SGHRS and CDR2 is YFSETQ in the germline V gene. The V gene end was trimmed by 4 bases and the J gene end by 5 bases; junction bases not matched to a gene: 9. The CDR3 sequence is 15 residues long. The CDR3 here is CASSMETGGRTEAFF. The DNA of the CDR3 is TGCGCCAGCAGCATGGAGACAGGGGGTAGGACTGAAGCTTTCTTT.

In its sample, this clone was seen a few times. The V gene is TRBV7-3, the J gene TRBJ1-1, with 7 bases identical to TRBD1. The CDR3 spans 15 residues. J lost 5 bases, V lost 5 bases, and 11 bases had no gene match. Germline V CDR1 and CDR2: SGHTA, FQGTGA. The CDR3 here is CASSPDRVSYTEAFF. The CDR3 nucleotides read TGTGCCAGCAGCCCCGACAGGGTATCTTATACTGAAGCTTTCTTT.

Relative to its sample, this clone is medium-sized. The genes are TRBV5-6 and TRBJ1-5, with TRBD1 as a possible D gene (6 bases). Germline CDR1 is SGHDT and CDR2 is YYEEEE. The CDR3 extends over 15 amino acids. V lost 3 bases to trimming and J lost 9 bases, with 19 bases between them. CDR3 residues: CASSSAGAEWGPQHF. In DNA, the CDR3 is TGTGCCAGCAGCTCGGCAGGGGCCGAGTGGGGGCCCCAGCATTTT.

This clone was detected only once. The CDR3 spells CASSSELRSREQYF. The CDR3 DNA reads TGTGCCAGCAGCTCTGAACTGAGATCTCGCGAGCAGTACTTC. The chain recombines TRBV14 with TRBJ2-7, with D hard to call. This CDR3 is 14 amino acids long. With 5 bases removed from V and 6 bases from J, the gap between germline ends came to 17 bases. CDR1 SGHDN and CDR2 FVKESK come from the germline V gene.

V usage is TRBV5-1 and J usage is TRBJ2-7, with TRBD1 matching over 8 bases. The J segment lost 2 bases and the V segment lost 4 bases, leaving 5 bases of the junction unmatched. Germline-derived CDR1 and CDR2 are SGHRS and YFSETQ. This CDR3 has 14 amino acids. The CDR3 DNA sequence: TGCGCCAGCAGCCCCGGGACAGGCGCCTACGAGCAGTACTTC. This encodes CASSPGTGAYEQYF.

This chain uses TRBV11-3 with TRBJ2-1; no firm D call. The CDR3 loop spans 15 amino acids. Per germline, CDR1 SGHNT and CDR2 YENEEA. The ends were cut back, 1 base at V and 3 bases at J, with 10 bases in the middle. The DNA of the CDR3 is TGTGCCAGCAGCTTAGGAGGCGACTTCTACAATGAGCAGTTCTTC. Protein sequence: CASSLGGDFYNEQFF.

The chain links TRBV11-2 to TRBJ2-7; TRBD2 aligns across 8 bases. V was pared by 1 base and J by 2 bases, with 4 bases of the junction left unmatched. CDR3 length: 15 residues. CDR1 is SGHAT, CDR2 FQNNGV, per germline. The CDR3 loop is CASSLATGGPYEQYF. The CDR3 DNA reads TGTGCCAGCAGCTTAGCGACGGGAGGGCCCTACGAGCAGTACTTC.

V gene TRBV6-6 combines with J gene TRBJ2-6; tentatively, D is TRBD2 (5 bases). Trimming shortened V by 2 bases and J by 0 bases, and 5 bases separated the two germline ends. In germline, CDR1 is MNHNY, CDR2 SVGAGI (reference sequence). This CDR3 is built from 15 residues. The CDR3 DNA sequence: TGTGCCAGCAGTTACACTAGCTCTGGGGCCAACGTCCTGACTTTC. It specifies CASSYTSSGANVLTF.

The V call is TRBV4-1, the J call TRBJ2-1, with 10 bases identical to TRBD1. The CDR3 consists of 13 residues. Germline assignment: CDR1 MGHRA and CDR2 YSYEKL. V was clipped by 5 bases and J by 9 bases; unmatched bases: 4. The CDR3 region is CASSGTGAPEQFF. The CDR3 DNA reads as TGCGCCAGCAGCGGGACAGGGGCGCCTGAGCAGTTCTTC.

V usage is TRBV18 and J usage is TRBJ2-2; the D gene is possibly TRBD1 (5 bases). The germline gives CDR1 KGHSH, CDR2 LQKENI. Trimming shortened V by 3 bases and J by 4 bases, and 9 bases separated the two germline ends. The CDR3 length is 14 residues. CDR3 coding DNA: TGTGCCAGCTCACCTCTGACAGTCACCGGGGAGCTGTTTTTT. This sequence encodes CASSPLTVTGELFF.

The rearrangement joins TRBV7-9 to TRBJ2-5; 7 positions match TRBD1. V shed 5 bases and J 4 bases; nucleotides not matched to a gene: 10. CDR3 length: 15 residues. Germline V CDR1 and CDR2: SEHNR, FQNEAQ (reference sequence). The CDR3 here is CASSPRTGRGETQYF. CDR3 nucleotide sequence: TGTGCCAGCAGCCCTAGGACAGGTCGTGGAGAGACCCAGTACTTC.